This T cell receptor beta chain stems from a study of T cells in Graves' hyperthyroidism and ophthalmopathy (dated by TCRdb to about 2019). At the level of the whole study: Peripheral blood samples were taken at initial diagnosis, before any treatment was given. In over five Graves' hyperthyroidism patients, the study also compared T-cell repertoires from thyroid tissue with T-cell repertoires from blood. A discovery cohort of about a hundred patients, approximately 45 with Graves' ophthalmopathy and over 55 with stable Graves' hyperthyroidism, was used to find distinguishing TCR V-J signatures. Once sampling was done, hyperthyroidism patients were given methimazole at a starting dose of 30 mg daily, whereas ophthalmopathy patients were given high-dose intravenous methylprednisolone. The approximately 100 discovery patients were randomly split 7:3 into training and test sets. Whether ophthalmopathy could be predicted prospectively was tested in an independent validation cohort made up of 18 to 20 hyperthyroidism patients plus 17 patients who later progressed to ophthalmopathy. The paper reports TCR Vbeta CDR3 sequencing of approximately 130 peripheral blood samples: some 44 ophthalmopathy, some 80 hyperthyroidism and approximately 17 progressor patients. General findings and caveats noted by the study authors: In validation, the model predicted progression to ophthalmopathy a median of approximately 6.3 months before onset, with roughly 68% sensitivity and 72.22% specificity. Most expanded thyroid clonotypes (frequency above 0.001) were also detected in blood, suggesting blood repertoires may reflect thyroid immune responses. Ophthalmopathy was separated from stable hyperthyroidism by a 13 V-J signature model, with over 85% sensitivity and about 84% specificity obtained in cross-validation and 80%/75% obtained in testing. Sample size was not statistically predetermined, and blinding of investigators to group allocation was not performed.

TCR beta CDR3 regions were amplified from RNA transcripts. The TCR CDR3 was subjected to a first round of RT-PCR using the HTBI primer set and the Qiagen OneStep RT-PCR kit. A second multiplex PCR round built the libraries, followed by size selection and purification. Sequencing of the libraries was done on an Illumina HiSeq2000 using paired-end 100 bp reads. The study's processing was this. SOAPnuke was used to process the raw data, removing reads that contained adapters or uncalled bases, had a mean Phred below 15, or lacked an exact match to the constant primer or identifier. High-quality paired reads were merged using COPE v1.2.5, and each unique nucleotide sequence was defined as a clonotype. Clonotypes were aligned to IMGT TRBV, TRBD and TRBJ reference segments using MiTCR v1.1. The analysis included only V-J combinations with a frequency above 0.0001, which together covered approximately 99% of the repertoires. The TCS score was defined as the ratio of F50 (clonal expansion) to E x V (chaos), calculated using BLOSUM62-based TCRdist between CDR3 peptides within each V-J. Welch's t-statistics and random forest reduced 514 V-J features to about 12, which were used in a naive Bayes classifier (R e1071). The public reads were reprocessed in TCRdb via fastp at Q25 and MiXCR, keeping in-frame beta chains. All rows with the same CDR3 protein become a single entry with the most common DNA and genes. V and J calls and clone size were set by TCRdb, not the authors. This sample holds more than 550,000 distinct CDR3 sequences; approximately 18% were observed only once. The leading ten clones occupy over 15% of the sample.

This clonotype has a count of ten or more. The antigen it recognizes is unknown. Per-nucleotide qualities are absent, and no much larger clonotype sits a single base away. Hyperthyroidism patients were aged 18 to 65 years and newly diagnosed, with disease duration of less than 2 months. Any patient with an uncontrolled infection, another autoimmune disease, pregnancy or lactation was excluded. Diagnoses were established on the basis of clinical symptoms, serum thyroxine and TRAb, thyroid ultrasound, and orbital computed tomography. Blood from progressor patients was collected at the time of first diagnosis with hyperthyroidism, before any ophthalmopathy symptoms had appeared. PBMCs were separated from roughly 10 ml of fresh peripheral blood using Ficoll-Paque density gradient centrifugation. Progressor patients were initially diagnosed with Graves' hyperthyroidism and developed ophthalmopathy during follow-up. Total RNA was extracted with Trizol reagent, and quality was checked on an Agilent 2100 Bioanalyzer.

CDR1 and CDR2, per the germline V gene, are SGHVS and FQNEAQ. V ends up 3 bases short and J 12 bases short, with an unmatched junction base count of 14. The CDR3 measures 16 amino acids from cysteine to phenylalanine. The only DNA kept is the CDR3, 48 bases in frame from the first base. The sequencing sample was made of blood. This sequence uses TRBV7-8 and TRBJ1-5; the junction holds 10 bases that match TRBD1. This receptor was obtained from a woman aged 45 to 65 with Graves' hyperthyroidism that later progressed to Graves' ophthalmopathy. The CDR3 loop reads CASSLDRQGALTVQHF. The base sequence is TGTGCCAGCAGCTTGGACCGACAGGGGGCCTTGACGGTCCAGCATTTT.